Shown below are 25 T cell receptor beta chains from a single sample sequenced in a study of cytomegalovirus exposure and HLA in healthy donors (dated by TCRdb to 2017 to 2019). The library relied on the immunoSEQ multiplex PCR assay. The multiplex PCR relied on a mix of 60 forward primers for TCR Vbeta segments and 13 reverse primers for TCR Jbeta segments. Imported from immuneACCESS, the table was reduced by TCRdb to in-frame sequences with V and J called. These copies leave out some clones; in studies compared against another copy, an unresolved V gene accounts for under half, and the cause of the remainder is not known. This sample gives more than 150,000 clones in total; 82% of them show up just once. The ten largest clonotypes hold less than 2% of the sample. Sequencing used PBMCs. Receptors originate from a man aged 40-55 years in good health and CMV-seronegative.

The chain joins TRBV4-3 to TRBJ1-4, with D tentatively TRBD1 (5 bases). The V end lost 0 bases, the J end lost 5 bases, and 10 bases lay between the germline ends. The CDR3 has 15 residues. The germline gives CDR1 LGHNA, CDR2 YSLEER. CDR3 residues: CASSQEYRRNEKLFF. In DNA form, the CDR3 reads TGCGCCAGCAGCCAAGAATACAGGAGAAATGAAAAACTGTTTTTT.

The CDR3 nucleotides are TGTGCCAGCAGTTTATACGGGAGGGCCATCGTTGAGCAGTTCTTC. Its translation is CASSLYGRAIVEQFF. The genes are TRBV27 and TRBJ2-1; 8 nucleotides align to TRBD2. Germline loops: CDR1 MNHEY, CDR2 SMNVEV (reference sequence). This CDR3 spans 15 amino acids. J gave up 9 bases and V 1 base, and 8 bases lay outside the gene matches.

The V and J genes are TRBV6-6 and TRBJ1-1; 9 bases align to TRBD1. V lost 3 bases, J lost 1 base, and 3 bases stayed unmatched. Germline V gene data show CDR1 as MNHNY and CDR2 as SVGAGI (reference sequence). The CDR3 sequence is 15 residues long. The CDR3 bases are TGTGCCAGCAGTTATGGACAGGGGTCGAACACTGAAGCTTTCTTT. Amino acid sequence: CASSYGQGSNTEAFF.

The genes are TRBV19 and TRBJ2-1; D is unclear. The CDR3 runs 12 residues. With 4 bases removed from V and 7 bases from J, the gap between germline ends came to 8 bases. From germline, CDR1 is LNHDA and CDR2 SQIVND (reference sequence). In nucleotides, the CDR3 is TGTGCCAGTAGTACCCCTGAGAATGAGCAGTTCTTC. Its protein product is CASSTPENEQFF. Combining the CDR3 with reference TRBV19 and TRBJ2-1 gives the whole variable domain DGGITQSPKYLFRKEGQNVTLSCEQNLNHDAMYWYRQDPGQGLRLIYYSQIVNDFQKGDIAEGYSVSREKKESFPLTVTSAQKNPTAFYLCASSTPENEQFFGPGTRLTVL.

J is TRBJ1-2 and V is TRBV14; 7 bases map to TRBD1. Germline loops: CDR1 SGHDN, CDR2 FVKESK. After removal of 4 bases from V and 8 bases from J, the junction contained 7 bases not matched to a gene. This CDR3 has 13 residues. The chain's CDR3 is CASSPTGVGGYTF. The CDR3 DNA sequence: TGTGCCAGCAGCCCTACAGGGGTCGGAGGCTACACCTTC.

The CDR3 DNA sequence: TGTGCCAGCAGCTTAATCGGGGACATGAACACTGAAGCTTTCTTT. Protein: CASSLIGDMNTEAFF. The chain employs TRBV11-3 and TRBJ1-1; weak D call: TRBD1 (6 bases). This CDR3 has 15 amino acids. The germline V gene has CDR1 SGHNT and CDR2 YENEEA. Trimming removed 2 bases from V and 0 bases from J, with 10 bases in between.

The V call is TRBV6-6, the J call TRBJ1-5; 8 positions match TRBD1. This CDR3 is 16 amino acids long. The ends lost 2 bases at V and 6 bases at J; junction bases unmatched: 9. The germline gives CDR1 MNHNY, CDR2 SVGAGI (reference sequence). The CDR3 protein is CASSYPQGAQGQPQHF. CDR3 sequence (DNA): TGTGCCAGCAGTTACCCTCAGGGGGCGCAAGGTCAGCCCCAGCATTTT.

The V gene is TRBV15, the J gene TRBJ2-6, with D possibly TRBD1 on 5 matching bases. V shed 6 bases and J shed 4 bases, with 10 bases lying between them. The CDR3 spans 14 residues. The germline V gene encodes CDR1 LNHNV and CDR2 YYDKDF (reference sequence). The CDR3, as DNA: TGTGCCACCAGTCAGGGCGGAGGGGCCAACGTCCTGACTTTC. Encoded protein: CATSQGGGANVLTF.

This sequence joins TRBV7-2 and TRBJ2-5; possible D gene TRBD1, 5 bases. Germline loops: CDR1 SGHTA, CDR2 FQGNSA. Trimming took off 3 bases at V and 1 base at J, with 9 bases between the two ends. The CDR3 contains 14 residues. The CDR3 DNA is TGTGCCAGCAGCTTCAACAGGCTCCAAGAGACCCAGTACTTC. It translates to CASSFNRLQETQYF.

This clone was counted a single time. This chain uses TRBV7-3 with TRBJ2-5; 9 bases agree with TRBD2. The CDR3 extends over 16 amino acids. Trimming at V came to 2 bases and at J to 5 bases, leaving 9 bases not matched to a gene. Per germline, CDR1 SGHTA and CDR2 FQGTGA. The CDR3 protein is CASSLGQRGVRETQYF. For the CDR3, the DNA is TGTGCCAGCAGCTTAGGCCAGCGGGGGGTTAGGGAGACCCAGTACTTC.

This clone was seen a handful of times. CDR3 in amino acids: CASSPGVGGRETQYF. DNA of the CDR3: TGTGCCAGCAGCCCGGGCGTGGGGGGAAGAGAGACCCAGTACTTC. J is TRBJ2-5 and V is TRBV4-2; possible D gene TRBD2, 6 bases. CDR1 and CDR2 from the germline V gene are LGHNA and YNFKEQ. CDR3 length equals 15 residues. Between the trimmed V and J ends, which lost 4 bases and 4 bases, there was a span of 16 bases.

V gene TRBV5-1 combines with J gene TRBJ1-6; 7 bases are shared with TRBD1. Unmatched junction bases numbered 3, after V lost 2 bases and J lost 7 bases. This CDR3 is 14 amino acids long. Germline loops: CDR1 SGHRS, CDR2 YFSETQ. Here the CDR3 reads CASSFDRVNSPLHF. The CDR3 nucleotides are TGCGCCAGCAGCTTCGACAGGGTCAATTCACCCCTCCACTTT.

The genes are TRBV19 and TRBJ2-1, with D tentatively TRBD2 (6 bases). Trimming removed 0 bases at V and 1 base at J, with 19 bases between. The germline gives CDR1 LNHDA, CDR2 SQIVND (reference sequence). The CDR3 spans 19 residues. CDR3 sequence (DNA): TGTGCCAGTAGTATAGAAGGACTGGCGGGGCTATATTCCTACAATGAGCAGTTCTTC. It specifies CASSIEGLAGLYSYNEQFF.

The chain joins TRBV6-6 to TRBJ2-1; TRBD2 matches 12 bases. The CDR3 loop spans 15 amino acids. Germline loops: CDR1 MNHNY, CDR2 SVGAGI (reference sequence). The V segment lost 6 bases and the J segment 4 bases; nucleotides outside the gene matches: 4. The CDR3 protein is CASSPTSGGYNEQFF. The CDR3 bases are TGTGCCAGCAGCCCCACTAGCGGGGGGTACAATGAGCAGTTCTTC.

The chain links TRBV28 to TRBJ1-1, with D tentatively TRBD1 (6 bases). This CDR3 comprises 13 residues. Germline CDR1 reads MDHEN; CDR2 reads SYDVKM. Trimming removed 11 bases from V and 0 bases from J, with 13 bases in between. This chain's CDR3 is CAAKGDLNTEAFF. CDR3 nucleotide sequence: TGTGCCGCGAAGGGGGATTTGAACACTGAAGCTTTCTTT.

This clone was recorded a few times. The chain carries TRBV11-2 and TRBJ2-7, with D possibly TRBD1 on 5 matching bases. The V end was cut by 5 bases, the J end by 4 bases, with 12 bases between. The germline V gene encodes CDR1 SGHAT and CDR2 FQNNGV. The CDR3 is made up of 13 amino acids. CDR3: CASSLDRAYEQYF. CDR3 nucleotides: TGTGCCAGCAGCCTCGACAGAGCTTACGAGCAGTACTTC.

The CDR3 DNA follows: TGCGCCAGCAGCCAAGTGCGGAATGAGCAGTTCTTC. Translation gives CASSQVRNEQFF. V usage is TRBV4-3 and J usage is TRBJ2-1; D not resolved. The germline gives CDR1 LGHNA, CDR2 YSLEER. The ends were cut back, 1 base at V and 7 bases at J, with 5 bases in the middle. This CDR3 region has 12 residues.

This sequence joins TRBV7-9 and TRBJ2-7, with 9 bases that match TRBD2. The CDR3 sequence is 14 residues long. Losses at the gene ends were 3 bases for V and 3 bases for J; bases not matched to a gene: 3. Per germline, CDR1 SEHNR and CDR2 FQNEAQ (reference sequence). The CDR3 loop reads CASSLLAGHYEQYF. The CDR3 DNA reads TGTGCCAGCAGCTTGCTAGCGGGACACTACGAGCAGTACTTC.

The V and J genes are TRBV7-3 and TRBJ2-7, with D perhaps TRBD1 (8 bases). The CDR3 has 14 amino acids. The ends were cut back, 5 bases at V and 2 bases at J, with 13 bases in the middle. Germline assignment: CDR1 SGHTA and CDR2 FQGTGA. The CDR3 region has the DNA TGTGCCAGCAGCGCGGGGGACAGGACCTACGAGCAGTACTTC. Protein sequence: CASSAGDRTYEQYF.

Only a few counts were recorded for this clone. V is TRBV19 and J is TRBJ2-1; 13 bases fit TRBD2. J lost 6 bases, V lost 9 bases, and 8 bases had no gene match. The germline V gene encodes CDR1 LNHDA and CDR2 SQIVND (reference sequence). The CDR3 consists of 15 residues. The CDR3 coding sequence is TGTGCCAGCCGGCTAACTAGCGGGGGGGGCAATGAGCAGTTCTTC. This sequence encodes CASRLTSGGGNEQFF.

The V and J genes are TRBV7-9 and TRBJ2-1; no firm D call. This CDR3 has 13 residues. V lost 5 bases to trimming and J lost 3 bases, with 8 bases between them. CDR1 and CDR2 (germline): SEHNR, FQNEAQ (reference sequence). The DNA of the CDR3 is TGTGCCAGCAGCCAAACCGGCTACAATGAGCAGTTCTTC. Amino acids: CASSQTGYNEQFF.

This rearrangement joins TRBV30 to TRBJ1-6; D gene unclear. The V gene's germline CDR1 is GTSNPN and CDR2 SVGIG (reference sequence). With 4 bases removed from V and 7 bases from J, the gap between germline ends came to 11 bases. This CDR3 contains 13 residues. CDR3 nucleotides: TGTGCCTGGAAATCCGGTAACAATTCACCCCTCCACTTT. Encoded protein: CAWKSGNNSPLHF.

The chain has TRBV30 and TRBJ1-2; no clear D. The germline V gene has CDR1 GTSNPN and CDR2 SVGIG (reference sequence). The CDR3 is made up of 12 amino acids. V was clipped by 4 bases and J by 5 bases, with 11 bases between them. The CDR3 DNA sequence: TGTGCCTGGACAGTATTCCCGTATGGCTACACCTTC. It specifies CAWTVFPYGYTF.

The chain joins TRBV4-3 to TRBJ1-1, with 10 positions matching TRBD1. Looked up from germline, CDR1 is LGHNA and CDR2 is YSLEER. The CDR3 sequence is 17 residues long. V was pared by 0 bases and J by 2 bases, with 6 bases of the junction left unmatched. The CDR3 here is CASSQDRQGATNTEAFF. CDR3 nucleotide sequence: TGCGCCAGCAGCCAAGACCGACAGGGGGCTACCAACACTGAAGCTTTCTTT.

The chain uses TRBV5-1 and TRBJ1-6, with TRBD1 identical over 9 bases. V gave up 0 bases and J gave up 6 bases; unmatched junction bases: 1. This CDR3 is 15 amino acids long. The germline gives CDR1 SGHRS, CDR2 YFSETQ. Here the CDR3 reads CASSLEGQGNSPLHF. CDR3 nucleotide sequence: TGCGCCAGCAGCTTGGAGGGACAGGGTAATTCACCCCTCCACTTT. Supplemented by reference TRBV5-1 and TRBJ1-6, the full variable domain reads KAGVTQTPRYLIKTRGQQVTLSCSPISGHRSVSWYQQTPGQGLQFLFEYFSETQRNKGNFPGRFSGRQFSNSRSEMNVSTLELGDSALYLCASSLEGQGNSPLHFGNGTRLTVT.